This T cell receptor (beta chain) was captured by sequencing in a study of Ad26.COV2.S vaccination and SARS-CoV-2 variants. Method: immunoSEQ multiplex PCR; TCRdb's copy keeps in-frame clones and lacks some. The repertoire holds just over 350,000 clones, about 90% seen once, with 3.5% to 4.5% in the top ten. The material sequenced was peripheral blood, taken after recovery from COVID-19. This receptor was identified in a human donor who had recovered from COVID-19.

This CDR3 reads CASSLGRGVYNEQFF. CDR3 in DNA: TGTGCCAGCAGCTTAGGGCGGGGGGTCTACAATGAGCAGTTCTTC. The chain is built from TRBV7-2 and TRBJ2-1, with 8 bases aligning to TRBD2. The germline V gene has CDR1 SGHTA and CDR2 FQGNSA. The length of the CDR3 is 15 residues. V was pared by 1 base and J by 3 bases, with 2 bases of the junction left unmatched.